This T cell receptor beta chain emerged from a study of blood T cell repertoires in COVID-19. Clones were read by immunoSEQ multiplex PCR, and TCRdb kept only the in-frame ones, dropping some. The sample consists of about 330,000 clones, under 95% of them appearing once. Trimming removed 4 bases from V and 6 bases from J, with 15 bases in between. This CDR3 region has 15 residues. Germline V gene lookup returns CDR1 MDHEN and CDR2 SYDVKM. The chain combines TRBV28 with TRBJ1-4, with D tentatively TRBD1 (6 bases). The origin of this receptor is a woman under 40 who had recovered from COVID-19. The sequenced sample was PBMCs or T cells enriched from blood (not recorded which). This CDR3 is CASSSRQGHDEKLFF. DNA for the CDR3: TGTGCCAGCAGTTCCCGGCAGGGGCATGATGAAAAACTGTTTTTT.